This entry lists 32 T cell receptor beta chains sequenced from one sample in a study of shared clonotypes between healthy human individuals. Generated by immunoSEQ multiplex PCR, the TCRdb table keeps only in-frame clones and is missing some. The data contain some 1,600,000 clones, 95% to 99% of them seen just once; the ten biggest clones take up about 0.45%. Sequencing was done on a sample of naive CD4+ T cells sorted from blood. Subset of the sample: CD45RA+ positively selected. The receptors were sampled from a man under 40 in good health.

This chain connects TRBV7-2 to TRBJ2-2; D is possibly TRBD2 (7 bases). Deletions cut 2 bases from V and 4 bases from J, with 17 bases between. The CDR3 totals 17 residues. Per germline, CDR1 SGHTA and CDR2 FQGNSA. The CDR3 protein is CASSLTLQGRVTGELFF. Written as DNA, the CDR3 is TGTGCCAGCAGCTTAACCTTGCAGGGGAGGGTCACCGGGGAGCTGTTTTTT.

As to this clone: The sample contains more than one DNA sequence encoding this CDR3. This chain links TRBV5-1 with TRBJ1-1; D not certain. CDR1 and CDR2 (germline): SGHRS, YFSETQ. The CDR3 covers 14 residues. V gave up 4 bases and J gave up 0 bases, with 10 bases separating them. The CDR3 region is CASSLGAMNTEAFF. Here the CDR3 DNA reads TGCGCCAGCAGCCTCGGAGCCATGAACACTGAAGCTTTCTTT.

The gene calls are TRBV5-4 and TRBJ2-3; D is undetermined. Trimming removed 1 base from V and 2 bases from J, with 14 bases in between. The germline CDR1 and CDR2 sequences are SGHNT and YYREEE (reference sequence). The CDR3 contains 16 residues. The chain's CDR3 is CASSLTGEAYTDTQYF. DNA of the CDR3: TGTGCCAGCAGCTTGACTGGGGAAGCCTACACAGATACGCAGTATTTT. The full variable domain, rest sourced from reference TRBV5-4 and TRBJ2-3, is ETGVTQSPTHLIKTRGQQVTLRCSSQSGHNTVSWYQQALGQGPQFIFQYYREEENGRGNFPPRFSGLQFPNYSSELNVNALELDDSALYLCASSLTGEAYTDTQYFGPGTRLTVL.

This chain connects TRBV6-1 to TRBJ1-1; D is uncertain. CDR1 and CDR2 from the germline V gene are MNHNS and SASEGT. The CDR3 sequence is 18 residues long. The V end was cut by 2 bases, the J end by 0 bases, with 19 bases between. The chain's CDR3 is CASSERFVGLEMNTEAFF. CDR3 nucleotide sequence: TGTGCCAGCAGTGAACGTTTTGTAGGGCTGGAGATGAACACTGAAGCTTTCTTT.

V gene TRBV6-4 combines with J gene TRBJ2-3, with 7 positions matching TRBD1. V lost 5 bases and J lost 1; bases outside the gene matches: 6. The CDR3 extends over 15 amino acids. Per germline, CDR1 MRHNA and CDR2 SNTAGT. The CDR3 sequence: CASSYRGLGTDTQYF. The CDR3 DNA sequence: TGTGCCAGCAGTTACAGGGGATTGGGCACAGATACGCAGTATTTT.

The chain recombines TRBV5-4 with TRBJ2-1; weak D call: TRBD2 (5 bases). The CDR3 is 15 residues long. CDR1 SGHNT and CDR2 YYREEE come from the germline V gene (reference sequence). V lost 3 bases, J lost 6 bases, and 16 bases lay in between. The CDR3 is CASSSTSFQSNEQFF. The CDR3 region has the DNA TGTGCCAGCAGCTCCACTAGTTTCCAATCCAATGAGCAGTTCTTC. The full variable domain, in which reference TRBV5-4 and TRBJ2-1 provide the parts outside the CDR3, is ETGVTQSPTHLIKTRGQQVTLRCSSQSGHNTVSWYQQALGQGPQFIFQYYREEENGRGNFPPRFSGLQFPNYSSELNVNALELDDSALYLCASSSTSFQSNEQFFGPGTRLTVL.

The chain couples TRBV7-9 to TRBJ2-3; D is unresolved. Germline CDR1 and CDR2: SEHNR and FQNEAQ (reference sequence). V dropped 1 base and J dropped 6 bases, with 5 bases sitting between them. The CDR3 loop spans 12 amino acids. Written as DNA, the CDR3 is TGTGCCAGCAGCTTAGTTTGGGATACGCAGTATTTT. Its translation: CASSLVWDTQYF. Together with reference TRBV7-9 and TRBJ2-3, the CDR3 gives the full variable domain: DTGVSQNPRHKITKRGQNVTFRCDPISEHNRLYWYRQTLGQGPEFLTYFQNEAQLEKSRLLSDRFSAERPKGSFSTLEIQRTEQGDSAMYLCASSLVWDTQYFGPGTRLTVL.

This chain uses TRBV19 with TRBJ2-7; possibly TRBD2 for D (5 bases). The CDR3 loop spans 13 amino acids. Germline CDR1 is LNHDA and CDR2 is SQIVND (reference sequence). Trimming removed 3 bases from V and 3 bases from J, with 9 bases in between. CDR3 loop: CASSMSSSYEQYF. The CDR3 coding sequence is TGTGCCAGTAGTATGTCTAGCAGCTACGAGCAGTACTTC.

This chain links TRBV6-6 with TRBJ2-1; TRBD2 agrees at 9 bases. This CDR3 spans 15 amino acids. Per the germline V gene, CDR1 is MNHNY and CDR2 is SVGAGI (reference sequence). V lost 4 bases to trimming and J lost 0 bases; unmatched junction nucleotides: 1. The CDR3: CASSLLAGSYNEQFF. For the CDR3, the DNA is TGTGCCAGCAGTTTACTAGCGGGCTCCTACAATGAGCAGTTCTTC.

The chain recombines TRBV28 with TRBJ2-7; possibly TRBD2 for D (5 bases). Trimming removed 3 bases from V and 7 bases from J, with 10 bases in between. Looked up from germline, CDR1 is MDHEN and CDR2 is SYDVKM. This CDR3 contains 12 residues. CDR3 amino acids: CASSLRAWEQYF. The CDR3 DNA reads TGTGCCAGCAGTTTGAGGGCGTGGGAGCAGTACTTC.

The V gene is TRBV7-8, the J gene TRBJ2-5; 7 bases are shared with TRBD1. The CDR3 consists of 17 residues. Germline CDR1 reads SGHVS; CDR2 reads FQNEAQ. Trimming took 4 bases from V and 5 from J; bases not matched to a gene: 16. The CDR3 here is CASSSDGPGGMGETQYF. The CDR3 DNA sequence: TGTGCCAGCAGCTCCGATGGCCCAGGGGGAATGGGGGAGACCCAGTACTTC.

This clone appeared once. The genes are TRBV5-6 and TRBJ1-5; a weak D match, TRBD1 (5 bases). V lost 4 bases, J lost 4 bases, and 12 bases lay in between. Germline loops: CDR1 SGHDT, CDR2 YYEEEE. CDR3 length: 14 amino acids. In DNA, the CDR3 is TGTGCCAGCAGCCTCCGGGACTTAAATCAGCCCCAGCATTTT. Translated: CASSLRDLNQPQHF.

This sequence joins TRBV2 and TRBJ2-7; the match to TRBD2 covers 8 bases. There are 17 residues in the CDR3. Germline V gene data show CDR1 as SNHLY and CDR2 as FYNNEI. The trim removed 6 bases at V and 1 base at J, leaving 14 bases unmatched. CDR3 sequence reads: CASRDPVGAGVSYEQYF. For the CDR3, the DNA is TGTGCCAGCAGGGACCCAGTGGGAGCGGGAGTGTCCTACGAGCAGTACTTC.

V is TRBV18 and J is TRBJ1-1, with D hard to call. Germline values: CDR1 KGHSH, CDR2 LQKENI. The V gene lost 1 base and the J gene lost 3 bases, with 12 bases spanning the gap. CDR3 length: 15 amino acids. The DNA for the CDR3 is TGTGCCAGCTCACCACGGGAGGGTTCGGACACTGAAGCTTTCTTT. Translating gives CASSPREGSDTEAFF.

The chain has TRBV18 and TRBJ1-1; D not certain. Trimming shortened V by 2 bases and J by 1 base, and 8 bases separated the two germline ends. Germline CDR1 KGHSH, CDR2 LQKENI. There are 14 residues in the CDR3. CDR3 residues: CASSPENSNTEAFF. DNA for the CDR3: TGTGCCAGCTCACCAGAGAATTCGAACACTGAAGCTTTCTTT.

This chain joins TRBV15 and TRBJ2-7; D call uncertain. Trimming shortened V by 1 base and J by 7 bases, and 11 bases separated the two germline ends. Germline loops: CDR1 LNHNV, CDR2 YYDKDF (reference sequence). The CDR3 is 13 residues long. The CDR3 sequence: CATSRGLPGEQYF. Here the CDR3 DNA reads TGTGCCACCAGCAGAGGACTGCCCGGGGAGCAGTACTTC.

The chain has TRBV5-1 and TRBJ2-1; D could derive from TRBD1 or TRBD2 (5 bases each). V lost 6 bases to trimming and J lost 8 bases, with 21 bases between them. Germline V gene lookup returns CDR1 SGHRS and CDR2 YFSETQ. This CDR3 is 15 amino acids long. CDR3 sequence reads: CASNPRGLEGDEQFF. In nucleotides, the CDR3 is TGCGCCAGCAACCCAAGGGGCCTAGAGGGCGATGAGCAGTTCTTC.

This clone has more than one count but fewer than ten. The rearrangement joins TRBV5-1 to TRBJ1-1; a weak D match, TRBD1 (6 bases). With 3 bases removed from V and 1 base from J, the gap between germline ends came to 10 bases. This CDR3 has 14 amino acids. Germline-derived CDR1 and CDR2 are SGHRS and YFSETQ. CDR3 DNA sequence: TGCGCCAGCAGCTCCGGGACACCGAACACTGAAGCTTTCTTT. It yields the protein CASSSGTPNTEAFF.

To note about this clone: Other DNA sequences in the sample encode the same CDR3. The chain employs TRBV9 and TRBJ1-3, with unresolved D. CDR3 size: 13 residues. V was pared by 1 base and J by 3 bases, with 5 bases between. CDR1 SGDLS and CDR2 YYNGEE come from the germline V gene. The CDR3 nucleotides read TGTGCCAGCAGCGTATCCGGTGGAAACACCATATATTTT. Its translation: CASSVSGGNTIYF.

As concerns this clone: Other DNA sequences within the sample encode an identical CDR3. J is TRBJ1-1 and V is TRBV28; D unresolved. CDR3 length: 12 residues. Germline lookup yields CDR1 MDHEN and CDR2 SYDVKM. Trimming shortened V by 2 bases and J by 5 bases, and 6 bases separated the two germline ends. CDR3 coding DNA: TGTGCCAGCAGTTTACTAGGGACTGAAGCTTTCTTT. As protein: CASSLLGTEAFF. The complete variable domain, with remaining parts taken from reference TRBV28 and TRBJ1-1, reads DVKVTQSSRYLVKRTGEKVFLECVQDMDHENMFWYRQDPGLGLRLIYFSYDVKMKEKGDIPEGYSVSREKKERFSLILESASTNQTSMYLCASSLLGTEAFFGQGTRLTVV.

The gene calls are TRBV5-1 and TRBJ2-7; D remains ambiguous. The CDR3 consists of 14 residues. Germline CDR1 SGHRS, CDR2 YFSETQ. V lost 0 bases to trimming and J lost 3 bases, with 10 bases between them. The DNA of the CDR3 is TGCGCCAGCAGCTTGGTGGGTACGGACTACGAGCAGTACTTC. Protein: CASSLVGTDYEQYF.

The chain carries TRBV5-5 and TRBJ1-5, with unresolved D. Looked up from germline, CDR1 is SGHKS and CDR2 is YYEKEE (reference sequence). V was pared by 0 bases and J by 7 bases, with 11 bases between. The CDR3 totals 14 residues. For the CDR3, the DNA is TGTGCCAGCAGCTTGGGGATACAAGAGCAGCCCCAGCATTTT. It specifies CASSLGIQEQPQHF.

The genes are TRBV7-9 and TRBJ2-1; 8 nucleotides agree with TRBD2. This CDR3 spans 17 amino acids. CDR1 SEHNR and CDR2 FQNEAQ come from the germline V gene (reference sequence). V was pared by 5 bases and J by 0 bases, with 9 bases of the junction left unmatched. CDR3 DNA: TGTGCCAGCAGCCCCCGGACTAGCCCTACCTCCTACAATGAGCAGTTCTTC. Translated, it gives CASSPRTSPTSYNEQFF.

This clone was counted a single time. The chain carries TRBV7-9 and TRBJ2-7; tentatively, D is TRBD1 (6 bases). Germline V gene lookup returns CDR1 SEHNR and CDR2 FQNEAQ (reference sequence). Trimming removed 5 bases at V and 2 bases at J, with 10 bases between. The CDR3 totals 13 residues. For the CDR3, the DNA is TGTGCCAGCAGCATCAGGGGCACCTACGAGCAGTACTTC. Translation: CASSIRGTYEQYF.

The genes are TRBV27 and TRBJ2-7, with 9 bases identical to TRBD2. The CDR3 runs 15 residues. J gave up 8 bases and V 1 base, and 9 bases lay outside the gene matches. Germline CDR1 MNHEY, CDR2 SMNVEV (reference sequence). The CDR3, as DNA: TGTGCCAGCAGTTTATGGCTAGCGGGAATAGATAAGCAGTACTTC. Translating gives CASSLWLAGIDKQYF.

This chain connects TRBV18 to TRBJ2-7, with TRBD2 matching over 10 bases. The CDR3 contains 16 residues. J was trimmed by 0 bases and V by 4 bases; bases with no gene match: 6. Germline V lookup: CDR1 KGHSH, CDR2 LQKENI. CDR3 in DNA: TGTGCCAGCTCACTCAATATAGCGGGGGGCTCCTACGAGCAGTACTTC. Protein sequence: CASSLNIAGGSYEQYF.

In DNA, the CDR3 is TGCGCCAGCAGCTTAATACGGGGTCCCTACACTGAAGCTTTCTTT. Translated: CASSLIRGPYTEAFF. The rearrangement uses TRBV5-1 and TRBJ1-1, with D uncertain. Trimming shortened V by 2 bases and J by 3 bases, and 14 bases separated the two germline ends. The CDR3 extends over 15 amino acids. Germline CDR1 SGHRS, CDR2 YFSETQ.

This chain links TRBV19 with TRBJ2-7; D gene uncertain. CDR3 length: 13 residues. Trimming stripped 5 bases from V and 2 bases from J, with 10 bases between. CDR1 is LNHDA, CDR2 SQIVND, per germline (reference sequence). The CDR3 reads CASSLSGAYEQYF. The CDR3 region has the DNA TGTGCCAGTAGTTTATCCGGAGCCTACGAGCAGTACTTC. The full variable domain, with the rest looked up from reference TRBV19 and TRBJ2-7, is DGGITQSPKYLFRKEGQNVTLSCEQNLNHDAMYWYRQDPGQGLRLIYYSQIVNDFQKGDIAEGYSVSREKKESFPLTVTSAQKNPTAFYLCASSLSGAYEQYFGPGTRLTVT.

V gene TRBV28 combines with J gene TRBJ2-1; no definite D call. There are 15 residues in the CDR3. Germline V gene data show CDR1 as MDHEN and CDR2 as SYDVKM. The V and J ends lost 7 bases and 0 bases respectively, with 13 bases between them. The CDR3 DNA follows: TGTGCCAGCATATCTATAGGCCTCTCCTACAATGAGCAGTTCTTC. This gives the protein CASISIGLSYNEQFF.

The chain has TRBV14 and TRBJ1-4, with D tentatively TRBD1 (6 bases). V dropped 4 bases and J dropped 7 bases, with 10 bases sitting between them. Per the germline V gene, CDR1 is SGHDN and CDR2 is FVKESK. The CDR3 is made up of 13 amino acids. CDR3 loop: CASSRGTSEKLFF. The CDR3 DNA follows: TGTGCCAGCAGCCGCGGGACATCTGAAAAACTGTTTTTT.

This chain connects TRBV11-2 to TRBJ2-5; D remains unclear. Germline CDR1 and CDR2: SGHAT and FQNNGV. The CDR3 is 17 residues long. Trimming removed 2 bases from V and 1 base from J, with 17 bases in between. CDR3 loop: CASSLSIQLAVQETQYF. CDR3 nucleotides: TGTGCCAGCAGCTTAAGCATCCAGTTGGCCGTCCAAGAGACCCAGTACTTC.

This CDR3 reads CASSLYRGPQHF. CDR3 nucleotides: TGTGCCAGCAGTTTGTACAGGGGGCCCCAGCATTTT. The chain combines TRBV6-6 with TRBJ1-5, with 7 bases identical to TRBD1. The J segment lost 9 bases and the V segment lost 4 bases, leaving 3 bases of the junction unmatched. CDR1 is MNHNY, CDR2 SVGAGI, per germline (reference sequence). CDR3 size: 12 residues.